These 10 T cell receptor beta chains were sequenced from one sample in a study of blood T cell repertoires in COVID-19. Repertoires were generated with immunoSEQ multiplex PCR, while TCRdb's copy carries only in-frame clones and drops some. The table includes 100,000 to 150,000 clones, 65% to 90% detected once. Input material: peripheral blood. The source of these receptors is a man at least 80 years old with active or convalescent COVID-19.

Many counts were recorded for this clone. The chain combines TRBV30 with TRBJ2-2, with D possibly being TRBD1 (5 bases). With 0 bases removed from V and 5 bases from J, the gap between germline ends came to 10 bases. Germline assignment: CDR1 GTSNPN and CDR2 SVGIG (reference sequence). The CDR3 totals 14 residues. CDR3 nucleotides: TGTGCCTGGAGTGTTATGGGGCCTACCGGGGAGCTGTTTTTT. This encodes CAWSVMGPTGELFF.

V gene TRBV7-2 combines with J gene TRBJ2-1; 14 bases are a match to TRBD2. The CDR3 length is 16 residues. J was trimmed by 7 bases and V by 2 bases; bases with no gene match: 4. From germline, CDR1 is SGHTA and CDR2 FQGNSA. For the CDR3, the DNA is TGTGCCAGCAGCTTACTGGGGACTAGCGGGGGAAATGAGCAGTTCTTC. Protein: CASSLLGTSGGNEQFF.

DNA of the CDR3: TGTGCCATTGCCGGGACAGGGGGCAGAGATACGCAGTATTTT. This gives the protein CAIAGTGGRDTQYF. The J gene is TRBJ2-3, the V gene TRBV10-3; 12 bases are a match to TRBD1. In germline, CDR1 is ENHRY, CDR2 SYGVKD. Germline trimming cut 9 bases from V and 5 bases from J; bases unmatched to any gene: 6. There are 14 residues in the CDR3.

The chain carries TRBV11-2 and TRBJ2-2; D possibly corresponds to TRBD2 (5 bases). Germline V gene lookup returns CDR1 SGHAT and CDR2 FQNNGV. The CDR3 loop spans 13 amino acids. The ends were cut back, 4 bases at V and 6 bases at J, with 9 bases in the middle. CDR3 nucleotides: TGTGCCAGCAGCTCCGGGGTTTCCGGGGAGCTGTTTTTT. This encodes CASSSGVSGELFF.

The chain is built from TRBV11-2 and TRBJ1-1; D gene uncertain. The CDR3 has 14 amino acids. Trimming took 5 bases from V and 0 from J, leaving 10 bases between them. The germline V gene encodes CDR1 SGHAT and CDR2 FQNNGV. DNA of the CDR3: TGTGCCAGCAGCAAGAGGGAGATGAACACTGAAGCTTTCTTT. This gives the protein CASSKREMNTEAFF.

The chain joins TRBV27 to TRBJ1-3, with D perhaps TRBD1 (5 bases). CDR1 is MNHEY and CDR2 is SMNVEV in the germline V gene (reference sequence). Between the trimmed V and J ends, which lost 4 bases and 4 bases, there was a span of 14 bases. The CDR3 spans 15 residues. The CDR3 DNA reads TGTGCCAGCAGTTCCACAGGTAGTTACGGAAACACCATATATTTT. Translating gives CASSSTGSYGNTIYF.

The chain combines TRBV19 with TRBJ1-2, with a weak D call TRBD1 (6 bases). There are 14 residues in the CDR3. Trimming took 10 bases from V and 4 from J, leaving 19 bases between them. Germline V lookup: CDR1 LNHDA, CDR2 SQIVND (reference sequence). The CDR3 region is CAISSQGSPYGYTF. CDR3 nucleotide sequence: TGTGCCATCTCCTCACAGGGTTCCCCCTATGGCTACACCTTC.

This clone has a single count. The chain carries TRBV11-2 and TRBJ2-5; no reliable D call. The CDR3 is made up of 14 amino acids. Germline CDR1 SGHAT, CDR2 FQNNGV. The germline V and J ends were trimmed by 6 bases and 4 bases, with 15 bases remaining between them. The CDR3 protein is CASSFTTQRETQYF. The CDR3 DNA follows: TGTGCCAGCAGTTTCACGACTCAGAGAGAGACCCAGTACTTC.

The V and J genes are TRBV19 and TRBJ2-1; 8 positions match TRBD2. Unmatched junction bases numbered 14, after V lost 5 bases and J lost 8 bases. The CDR3 totals 16 residues. Germline assignment: CDR1 LNHDA and CDR2 SQIVND (reference sequence). CDR3 nucleotides: TGTGCCAGTAGTCTTGCCCCCGGCGGGAGGTTCGATGAGCAGTTCTTC. It encodes CASSLAPGGRFDEQFF.

The CDR3 DNA follows: TGTGCCCTAATTTGGGCGGGAGTAGAGCAGTTCTTC. This codes for CALIWAGVEQFF. The chain couples TRBV30 to TRBJ2-1, with 7 nucleotides matching TRBD2. This CDR3 is 12 amino acids long. J was trimmed by 10 bases and V by 8 bases; bases with no gene match: 11. The germline V gene encodes CDR1 GTSNPN and CDR2 SVGIG (reference sequence).